The present entry profiles one TCR beta chain with its context. Trimming removed 4 bases from V and 9 bases from J; junction bases left unmatched: 14. This CDR3 comprises 15 residues. Germline loops: CDR1 SGHTA, CDR2 FQGTGA. TCRdb re-called the RT-PCR reads with MiXCR, one entry per CDR3 protein. The sample consists of about 680,000 distinct CDR3 sequences, about 14% of them appearing once. The source is a female donor in good health, serving as a healthy control. This chain connects TRBV7-3 to TRBJ1-1; 7 bases match TRBD1. Source material: memory CD4+ T cells from blood. The CDR3 reads CASSSDWDSLTQAFF. CDR3 nucleotides: TGTGCCAGCAGCTCGGACTGGGACAGTCTTACGCAAGCTTTCTTT.